The present T cell receptor beta chain was sequenced within a study of breast tumors, draining lymph nodes, adjacent tissues (dated by TCRdb to 2016 to 2017). General notes on the study: The study compared TCR beta repertoires across tumor, adjacent nontumor tissue and axillary lymph nodes from breast cancer patients. In human breast cancer, the study set out to assess how tumor, surrounding tissue and draining lymph node repertoires relate to one another and whether T cells might be exchanged between them.

TCRdb shows the sequencer as Illumina HiSeq 2000. Multiplex PCR amplification was used to generate the TCR beta chain libraries. High-throughput sequencing was used to analyze the amplified TCR beta chain products. TCRdb reran the public reads through fastp at Q25 and MiXCR, keeping productive beta chains. Identical CDR3 proteins give one entry, which carries the most common genes and DNA. The sample records about 21,000 distinct CDR3 sequences, 41% of which are singletons. The ten top clones hold around 22% of the sample. General study outcomes and caveats: Tumor and nontumor tissue repertoires were significantly more similar in luminal-like than in basal-like breast cancer. The data were considered consistent with the idea that most tumor T cells come from the lymph node and then expand in tumor tissue. Tumors showed preferential V and J gene usage, and their T-cell repertoire diversity fell below that of lymph nodes yet above that of nontumor tissue. Rather than being directly demonstrated, the conclusion that tumor T cells originate in lymph nodes was presented as consistent with a hypothesis.

This clonotype was seen more than once but under ten times. No antigen is known for it. No base quality values were provided; no much bigger clone lies one nucleotide off. The sample comprised breast tumor tissue. This TCR derives from a female donor with breast cancer. Some clones in this sample may be carry-over from other donors' samples.

The DNA reads as follows: TGTGCCATCAGTGAGTTGGACAGGCAGTCGAATGAGCAGTTCTTC. This encodes CAISELDRQSNEQFF. The rearranged segments are TRBV10-3 and TRBJ2-1; 7 junctional bases match TRBD1. Trimmed from V: 1 base; trimmed from J: 7 bases; junction bases lacking a gene match: 7. The CDR3 goes from the cysteine to the phenylalanine over 15 residues. Here the CDR3 DNA is all that survives: 45 bases in frame from base 1. Based on the germline V gene, the CDR1 and CDR2 sequences are ENHRY and SYGVKD.